Listed below are T cell receptor beta chains from one sample, sequenced in a study of breast tumors, draining lymph nodes, adjacent tissues. One entry per CDR3 protein, called by TCRdb with MiXCR from the multiplex PCR reads. The sample lists under 250,000 distinct CDR3 sequences; around 32% were seen once. The sequencing input was axillary lymph node tissue. These receptors were taken from a female donor with breast cancer. Some clones in this sample may be carry-over from other donors' samples. The CDR3 runs from the conserved cysteine through the conserved F or W. Each record gives: clone size, V gene, D gene, J gene, CDR3 protein, CDR3 DNA. A D gene is named only where the DNA matches it firmly. The size of a clone is reported for some rows only, either as once, few or many, or as a class for expanded clones.

many	TRBV20-1	TRBD2	TRBJ2-5	CSAGGLAGRETQYF	TGCAGTGCCGGGGGGCTAGCGGGTAGAGAGACCCAGTACTTC
-	TRBV20-1	TRBD1	TRBJ1-1	CSARGTGSTTEAFF	TGCAGTGCTAGAGGGACAGGGTCTACCACTGAAGCTTTCTTT
many	TRBV30	-	TRBJ2-1	CAWSEGNGEQFF	TGTGCCTGGAGTGAGGGGAATGGTGAGCAGTTCTTC
many	TRBV11-3	TRBD1	TRBJ1-6	CASSITGGNSPLHF	TGTGCCAGCAGCATAACAGGGGGCAATTCACCCCTCCACTTT
many	TRBV5-1	TRBD2	TRBJ2-3	CASSLGLAGNTDTQYF	TGCGCCAGCAGCTTGGGGCTAGCGGGCAACACAGATACGCAGTATTTT
many	TRBV20-1	TRBD2	TRBJ2-5	CSAWTSGRAPQGTQYF	TGCAGTGCGTGGACTAGCGGGAGGGCCCCCCAAGGGACCCAGTACTTC
many	TRBV6-1	-	TRBJ2-3	CASSDEIGPTDTQYF	TGTGCCAGCAGTGACGAGATAGGACCTACAGATACGCAGTATTTT
many	TRBV11-2	-	TRBJ1-6	CASNPGTNNSPLHF	TGTGCCAGCAACCCCGGGACAAATAATTCACCCCTCCACTTT
-	TRBV29-1	-	TRBJ1-2	CSVALGGHTF	TGCAGCGTTGCCTTGGGGGGTCACACCTTC
-	TRBV25-1	TRBD1	TRBJ1-1	CASRAQGATEAFF	TGTGCCAGCAGAGCACAGGGGGCCACTGAAGCTTTCTTT
many	TRBV12-3/TRBV12-4	-	TRBJ1-5	CASKRGNQPQHF	TGTGCCAGCAAAAGGGGCAATCAGCCCCAGCATTTT
many	TRBV19	-	TRBJ2-7	CASSMGGASYEQYF	TGTGCCAGTAGTATGGGGGGGGCTTCCTACGAGCAGTACTTC
few	TRBV7-2	-	TRBJ2-5	CASSSYNVEETQYF	TGTGCCAGCTCATCCTATAACGTGGAAGAGACCCAGTACTTC
-	TRBV5-1	TRBD2	TRBJ2-3	CASSRGSSGSKNTQYF	TGCGCCAGCAGCCGAGGGTCTAGCGGGAGCAAAAATACGCAGTATTTT